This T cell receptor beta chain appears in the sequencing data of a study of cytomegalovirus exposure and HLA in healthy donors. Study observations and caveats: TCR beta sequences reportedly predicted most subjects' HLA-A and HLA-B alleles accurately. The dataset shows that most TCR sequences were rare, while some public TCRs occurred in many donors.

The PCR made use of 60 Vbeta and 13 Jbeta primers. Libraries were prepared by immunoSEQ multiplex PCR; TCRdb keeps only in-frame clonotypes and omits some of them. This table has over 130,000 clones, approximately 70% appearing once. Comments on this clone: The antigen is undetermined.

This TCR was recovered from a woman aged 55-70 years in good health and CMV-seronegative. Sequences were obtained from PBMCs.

CDR3 sequence: CASSQEPTSGSFPNLYEQYF. The DNA for the CDR3 is TGCGCCAGCAGCCAAGAACCAACTAGCGGGAGTTTCCCCAACCTCTACGAGCAGTACTTC. This sequence joins TRBV4-1 and TRBJ2-7, with TRBD2 matching over 11 bases. The germline V gene has CDR1 MGHRA and CDR2 YSYEKL. The CDR3 spans 20 residues. Trimming at V came to 0 bases and at J to 3 bases, leaving 16 bases not matched to a gene.